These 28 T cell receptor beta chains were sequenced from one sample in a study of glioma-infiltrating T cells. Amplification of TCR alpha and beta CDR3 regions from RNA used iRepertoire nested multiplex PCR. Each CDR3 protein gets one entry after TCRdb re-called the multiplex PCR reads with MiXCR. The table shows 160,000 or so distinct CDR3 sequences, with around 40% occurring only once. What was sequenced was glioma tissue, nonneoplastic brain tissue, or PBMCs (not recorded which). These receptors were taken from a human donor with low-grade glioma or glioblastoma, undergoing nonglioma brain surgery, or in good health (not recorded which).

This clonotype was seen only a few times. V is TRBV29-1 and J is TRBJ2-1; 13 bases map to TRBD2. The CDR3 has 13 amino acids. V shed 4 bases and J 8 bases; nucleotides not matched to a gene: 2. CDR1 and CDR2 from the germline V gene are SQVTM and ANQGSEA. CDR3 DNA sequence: TGCAGCGTTGGACTAGCGGGAGGTGATGAGCAGTTCTTC. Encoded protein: CSVGLAGGDEQFF.

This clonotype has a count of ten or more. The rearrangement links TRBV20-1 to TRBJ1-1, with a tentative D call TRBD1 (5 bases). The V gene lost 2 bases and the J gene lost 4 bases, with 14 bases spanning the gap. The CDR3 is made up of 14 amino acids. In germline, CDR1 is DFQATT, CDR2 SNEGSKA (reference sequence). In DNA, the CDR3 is TGCAGTGCTAGACCCGATCCCGGGGGCACTGAAGCTTTCTTT. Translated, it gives CSARPDPGGTEAFF.

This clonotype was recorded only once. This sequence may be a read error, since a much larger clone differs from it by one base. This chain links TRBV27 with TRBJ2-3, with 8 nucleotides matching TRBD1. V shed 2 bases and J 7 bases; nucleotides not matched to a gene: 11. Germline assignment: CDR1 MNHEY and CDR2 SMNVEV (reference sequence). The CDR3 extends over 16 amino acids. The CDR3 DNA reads TGTGCCAGCAGTTTAGCTCCTACAGGGGGGCCATATACGCAGTATTTT. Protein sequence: CASSLAPTGGPYTQYF.

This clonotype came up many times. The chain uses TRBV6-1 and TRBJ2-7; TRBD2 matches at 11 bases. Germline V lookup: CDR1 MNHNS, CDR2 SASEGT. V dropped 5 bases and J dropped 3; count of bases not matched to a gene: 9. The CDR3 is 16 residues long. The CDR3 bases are TGTGCCAGCAGTACCGGGACTAGCGGCCGTCTCTACGAGCAGTACTTC. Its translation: CASSTGTSGRLYEQYF.

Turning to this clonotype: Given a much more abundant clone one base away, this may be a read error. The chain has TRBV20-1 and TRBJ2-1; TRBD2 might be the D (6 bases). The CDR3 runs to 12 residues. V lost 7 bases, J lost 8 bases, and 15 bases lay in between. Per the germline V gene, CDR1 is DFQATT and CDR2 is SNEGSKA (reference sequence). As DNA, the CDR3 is TGCAGTGATCTAAAGGAGGGCTATGAGCAGTTCTTC. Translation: CSDLKEGYEQFF.

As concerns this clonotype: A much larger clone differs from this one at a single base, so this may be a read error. The CDR3: CASRGQAYEQNF. The CDR3 bases are TGTGCCAGCAGGGGACAGGCCTACGAGCAGAACTTC. The chain employs TRBV6-2 or TRBV6-3 and TRBJ2-7; TRBD1 aligns across 8 bases. CDR1 is MNHEY and CDR2 is SVGEGT in the germline V gene. The CDR3 totals 12 residues.

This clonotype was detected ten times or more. In DNA form, the CDR3 reads TGCAGTGCTACTGTCCCACCGGGGGTCTACGAGCAGTACTTC. Translated: CSATVPPGVYEQYF. V gene TRBV20-1 combines with J gene TRBJ2-7; D is possibly TRBD2 (6 bases). From germline, CDR1 is DFQATT and CDR2 SNEGSKA (reference sequence). The ends were cut back, 4 bases at V and 3 bases at J, with 16 bases in the middle. The CDR3 is 14 amino acids.

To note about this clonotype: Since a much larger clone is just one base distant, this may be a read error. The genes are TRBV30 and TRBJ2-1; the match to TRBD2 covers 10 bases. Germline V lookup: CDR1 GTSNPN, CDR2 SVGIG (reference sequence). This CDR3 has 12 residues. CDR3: CAWTSGSNEKFF. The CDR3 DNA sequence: TGTGCCTGGACTAGCGGGAGCAATGAGAAGTTCTTC.

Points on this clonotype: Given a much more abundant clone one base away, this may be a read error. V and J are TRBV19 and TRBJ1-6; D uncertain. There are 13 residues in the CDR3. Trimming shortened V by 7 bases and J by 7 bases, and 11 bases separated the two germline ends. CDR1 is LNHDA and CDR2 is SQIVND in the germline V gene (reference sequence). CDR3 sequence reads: CASIIAVNSPLHF. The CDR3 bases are TGTGCCAGTATTATCGCGGTGAATTCACCCCTCCACTTT.

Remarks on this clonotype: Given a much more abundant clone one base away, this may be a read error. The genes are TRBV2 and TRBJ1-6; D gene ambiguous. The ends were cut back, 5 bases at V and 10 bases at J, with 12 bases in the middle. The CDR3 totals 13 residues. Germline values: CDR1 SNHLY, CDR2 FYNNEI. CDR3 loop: CASSQVVGSPLHF. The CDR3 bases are TGTGCCAGCAGTCAAGTAGTCGGGTCACCCCTCCACTTT.

CDR3 coding DNA: TGTGCCAGCATCCCGGGACTAGCGGGAACAGATACGCAGTATTTT. Translation gives CASIPGLAGTDTQYF. The V gene is TRBV7-8, the J gene TRBJ2-3; 13 positions agree with TRBD2. This CDR3 spans 15 amino acids. Germline CDR1 reads SGHVS; CDR2 reads FQNEAQ. V dropped 7 bases and J dropped 3; count of bases not matched to a gene: 4.

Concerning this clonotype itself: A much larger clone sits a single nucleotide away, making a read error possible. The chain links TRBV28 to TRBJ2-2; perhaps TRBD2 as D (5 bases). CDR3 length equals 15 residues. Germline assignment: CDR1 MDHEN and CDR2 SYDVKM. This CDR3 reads CGSSLGGSQAGELFF. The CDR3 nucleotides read TGTGGCAGCAGTTTAGGTGGGAGTCAAGCTGGGGAGCTGTTTTTT.

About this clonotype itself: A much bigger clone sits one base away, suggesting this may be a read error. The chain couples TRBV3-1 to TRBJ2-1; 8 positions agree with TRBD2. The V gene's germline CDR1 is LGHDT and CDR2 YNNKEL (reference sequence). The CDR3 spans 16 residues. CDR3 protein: CASIQGSGSGRSEQFF. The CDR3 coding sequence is TGTGCCAGCATCCAAGGAAGCGGGAGTGGCCGTAGTGAGCAGTTCTTC.

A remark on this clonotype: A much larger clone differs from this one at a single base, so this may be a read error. The CDR3: CARGELADSYNEQFF. The CDR3 region has the DNA TGTGCCAGGGGCGAGCTAGCGGACTCCTACAATGAGCAGTTCTTC. V usage is TRBV28 and J usage is TRBJ2-1; TRBD2 matches 7 bases. This CDR3 has 15 residues. Trimming removed 9 bases from V and 0 bases from J; junction bases left unmatched: 8. In germline, CDR1 is MDHEN, CDR2 SYDVKM. Full variable domain (outside the CDR3, taken from reference TRBV28 and TRBJ2-1): DVKVTQSSRYLVKRTGEKVFLECVQDMDHENMFWYRQDPGLGLRLIYFSYDVKMKEKGDIPEGYSVSREKKERFSLILESASTNQTSMYLCARGELADSYNEQFFGPGTRLTVL.

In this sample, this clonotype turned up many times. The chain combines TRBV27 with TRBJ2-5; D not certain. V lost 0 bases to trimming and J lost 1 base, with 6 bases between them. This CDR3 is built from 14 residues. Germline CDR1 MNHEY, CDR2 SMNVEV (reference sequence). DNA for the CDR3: TGTGCCAGCAGTTTATCTGGCAGCCAAGAGACCCAGTACTTC. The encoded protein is CASSLSGSQETQYF.

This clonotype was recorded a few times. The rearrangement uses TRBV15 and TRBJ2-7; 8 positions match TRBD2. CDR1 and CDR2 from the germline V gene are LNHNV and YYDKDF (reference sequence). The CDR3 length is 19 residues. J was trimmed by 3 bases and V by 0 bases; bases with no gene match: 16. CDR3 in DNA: TGTGCCACCAGCAGAGATGGAGCCAGGGCAGGAGCGGGAGTCTACGAGCAGTACTTC. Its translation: CATSRDGARAGAGVYEQYF.

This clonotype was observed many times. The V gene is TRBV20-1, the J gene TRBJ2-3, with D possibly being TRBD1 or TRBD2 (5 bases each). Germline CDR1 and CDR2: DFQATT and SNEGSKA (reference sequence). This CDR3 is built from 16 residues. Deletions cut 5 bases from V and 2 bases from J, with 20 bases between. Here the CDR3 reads CSADIPGPKITDTQYF. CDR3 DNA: TGCAGTGCTGACATACCGGGACCCAAAATCACAGATACGCAGTATTTT.

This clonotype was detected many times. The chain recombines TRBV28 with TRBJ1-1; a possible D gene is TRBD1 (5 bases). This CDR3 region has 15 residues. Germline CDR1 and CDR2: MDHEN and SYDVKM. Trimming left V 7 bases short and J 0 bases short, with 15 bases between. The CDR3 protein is CASTAHRSVNTEAFF. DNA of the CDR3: TGTGCCAGCACCGCCCACAGGTCGGTGAACACTGAAGCTTTCTTT.

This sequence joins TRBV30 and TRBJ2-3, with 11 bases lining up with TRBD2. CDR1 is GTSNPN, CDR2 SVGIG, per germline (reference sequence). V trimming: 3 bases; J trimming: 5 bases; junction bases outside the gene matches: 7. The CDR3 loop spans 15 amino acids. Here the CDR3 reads CAWSPRLAGGDTQYF. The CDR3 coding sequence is TGTGCCTGGAGCCCGCGCCTAGCGGGAGGAGATACGCAGTATTTT.

CDR3 in DNA: TGTGCCAGCTCACCGTCGGGCATAGATACGCAGTATTTT. It specifies CASSPSGIDTQYF. The J gene is TRBJ2-3, the V gene TRBV18; no definite D call. The CDR3 totals 13 residues. The germline V gene encodes CDR1 KGHSH and CDR2 LQKENI. V lost 3 bases and J lost 5, with 9 bases in between.

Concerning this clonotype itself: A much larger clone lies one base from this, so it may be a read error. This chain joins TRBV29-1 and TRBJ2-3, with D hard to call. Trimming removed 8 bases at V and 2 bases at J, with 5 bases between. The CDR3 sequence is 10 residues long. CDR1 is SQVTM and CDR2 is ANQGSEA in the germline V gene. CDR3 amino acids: CSSDTDTQYF. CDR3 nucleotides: TGCAGCTCGGACACAGATACGCAGTATTTT.

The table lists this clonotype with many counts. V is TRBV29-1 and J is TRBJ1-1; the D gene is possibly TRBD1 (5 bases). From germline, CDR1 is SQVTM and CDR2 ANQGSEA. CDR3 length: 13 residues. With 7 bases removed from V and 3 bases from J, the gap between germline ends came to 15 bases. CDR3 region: CSAAQGLYTEAFF. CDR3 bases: TGCAGCGCCGCTCAGGGATTGTACACTGAAGCTTTCTTT.

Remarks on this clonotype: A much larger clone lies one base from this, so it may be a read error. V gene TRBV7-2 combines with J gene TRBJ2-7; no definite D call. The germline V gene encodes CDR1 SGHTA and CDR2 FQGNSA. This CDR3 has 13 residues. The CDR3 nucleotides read TGTGCCGGCAGCTTACCCCCCTCCTACGAGCAGTACTTC. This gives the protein CAGSLPPSYEQYF.

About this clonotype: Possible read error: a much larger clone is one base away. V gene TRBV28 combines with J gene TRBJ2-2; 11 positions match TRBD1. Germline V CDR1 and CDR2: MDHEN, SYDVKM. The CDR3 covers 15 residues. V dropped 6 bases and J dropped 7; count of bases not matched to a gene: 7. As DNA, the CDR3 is TGTGCCAGCAGGCCACCGGGACAGGGGGACGGGGAGCTGTTTTTT. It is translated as CASRPPGQGDGELFF.

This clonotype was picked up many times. CDR3 in DNA: TGCAGTGCTTTACAGGGGGCGTATGAGCAGTTCTTC. Translating it yields CSALQGAYEQFF. The chain couples TRBV20-1 to TRBJ2-1; TRBD1 matches 9 bases. Germline V lookup: CDR1 DFQATT, CDR2 SNEGSKA (reference sequence). V gave up 5 bases and J gave up 8 bases; unmatched junction bases: 4. This CDR3 spans 12 amino acids.

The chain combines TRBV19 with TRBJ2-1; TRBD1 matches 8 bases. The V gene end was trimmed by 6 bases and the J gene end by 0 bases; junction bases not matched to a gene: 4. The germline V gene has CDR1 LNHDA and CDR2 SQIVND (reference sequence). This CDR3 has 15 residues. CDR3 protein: CASRLTGGSYNEQFF. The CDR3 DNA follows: TGTGCCAGTAGACTCACAGGGGGCTCCTACAATGAGCAGTTCTTC. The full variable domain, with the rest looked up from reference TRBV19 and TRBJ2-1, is DGGITQSPKYLFRKEGQNVTLSCEQNLNHDAMYWYRQDPGQGLRLIYYSQIVNDFQKGDIAEGYSVSREKKESFPLTVTSAQKNPTAFYLCASRLTGGSYNEQFFGPGTRLTVL.

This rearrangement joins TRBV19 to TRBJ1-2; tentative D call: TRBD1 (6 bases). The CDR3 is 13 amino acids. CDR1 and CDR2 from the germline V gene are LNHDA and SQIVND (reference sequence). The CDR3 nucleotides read TGTGTTAGTAGTATCGGACAGTTCTATGGCTACACCTTC. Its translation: CVSSIGQFYGYTF.

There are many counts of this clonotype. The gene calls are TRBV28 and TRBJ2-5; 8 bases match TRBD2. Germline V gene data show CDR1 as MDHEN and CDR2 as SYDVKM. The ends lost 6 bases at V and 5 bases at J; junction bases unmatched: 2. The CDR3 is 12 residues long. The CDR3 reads CASRSSGETQYF. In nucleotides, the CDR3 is TGTGCCAGCAGATCTAGCGGGGAGACCCAGTACTTC.